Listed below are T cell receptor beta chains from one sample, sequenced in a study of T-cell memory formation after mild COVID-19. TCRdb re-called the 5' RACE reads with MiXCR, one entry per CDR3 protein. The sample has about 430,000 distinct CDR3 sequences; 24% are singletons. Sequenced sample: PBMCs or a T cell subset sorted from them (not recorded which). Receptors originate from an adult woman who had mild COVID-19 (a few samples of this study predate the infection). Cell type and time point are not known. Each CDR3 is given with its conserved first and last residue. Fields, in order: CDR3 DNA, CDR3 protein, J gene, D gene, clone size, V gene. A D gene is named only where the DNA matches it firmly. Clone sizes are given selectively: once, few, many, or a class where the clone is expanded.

CDR3 DNA: TGTGCCAGCAGTTTTAAGGAACTGAACACTGAAGCTTTCTTT; CDR3 protein: CASSFKELNTEAFF; J gene: TRBJ1-1; D gene: .; clone size: .; V gene: TRBV12-3/TRBV12-4
CDR3 DNA: TGTGCCAGCAGCCCTAACGGGGGACGGGGAAGCCAAGAGACCCAGTACTTC; CDR3 protein: CASSPNGGRGSQETQYF; J gene: TRBJ2-5; D gene: .; clone size: few; V gene: TRBV12-3/TRBV12-4
CDR3 DNA: TGTGCCAGCAGCCAAGGAGTGGAGACCCTGAACACCGGGGAGCTGTTTTTT; CDR3 protein: CASSQGVETLNTGELFF; J gene: TRBJ2-2; D gene: .; clone size: .; V gene: TRBV3-1
CDR3 DNA: TGTGCCAGCAGGGCGGGACAGCCGTCTTCCTACAATGAGCAGTTCTTC; CDR3 protein: CASRAGQPSSYNEQFF; J gene: TRBJ2-1; D gene: .; clone size: .; V gene: TRBV12-3/TRBV12-4
CDR3 DNA: TGCGCCAGCAGCCAAGATCTGGCGGACTCCTACGAGCAGTACTTC; CDR3 protein: CASSQDLADSYEQYF; J gene: TRBJ2-7; D gene: .; clone size: .; V gene: TRBV4-3
CDR3 DNA: TGTGCCAGCAGTGAACTGACAGGTTTGGGGGAGCAGTACTTC; CDR3 protein: CASSELTGLGEQYF; J gene: TRBJ2-7; D gene: .; clone size: .; V gene: TRBV25-1
CDR3 DNA: TGTGCCAGCACTGAAACACCGGGACAGCAAGTAAACACTGAAGCTTTCTTT; CDR3 protein: CASTETPGQQVNTEAFF; J gene: TRBJ1-1; D gene: TRBD1; clone size: few; V gene: TRBV12-3/TRBV12-4
CDR3 DNA: TGTGCCAGCTCACCACTCCCAGGGTACGAGCAGTACTTC; CDR3 protein: CASSPLPGYEQYF; J gene: TRBJ2-7; D gene: .; clone size: .; V gene: TRBV18
CDR3 DNA: TGTGCCAGCAGTGAAGACCGCCCTGGGGCCAACGTCCTGACTTTC; CDR3 protein: CASSEDRPGANVLTF; J gene: TRBJ2-6; D gene: .; clone size: .; V gene: TRBV2
CDR3 DNA: TGCGCCAGCAGCCCGGGACAGGGAGGGGGCACTGAAGCTTTCTTT; CDR3 protein: CASSPGQGGGTEAFF; J gene: TRBJ1-1; D gene: TRBD1; clone size: many; V gene: TRBV5-1
CDR3 DNA: TGCAGCGTTGTTCCGGGGGAAGATACGCAGTATTTT; CDR3 protein: CSVVPGEDTQYF; J gene: TRBJ2-3; D gene: .; clone size: few; V gene: TRBV29-1
CDR3 DNA: TGCAGTGCCCCCTTTCCGCCTAGCGAGACCCAGTACTTC; CDR3 protein: CSAPFPPSETQYF; J gene: TRBJ2-5; D gene: .; clone size: .; V gene: TRBV20-1
CDR3 DNA: TGTGCCAGCTCACCATTGTGGGAGAGTCGGTATGATGAGCAGTTCTTC; CDR3 protein: CASSPLWESRYDEQFF; J gene: TRBJ2-1; D gene: .; clone size: .; V gene: TRBV18
CDR3 DNA: TGTGCCAGCAGTGAAACCGGGTCCCATGAGCAGTTCTTC; CDR3 protein: CASSETGSHEQFF; J gene: TRBJ2-1; D gene: .; clone size: .; V gene: TRBV25-1
CDR3 DNA: TGTGCCAGCAGCTTAGATCCCCCGGACAGTAACTCTGGAAACACCATATATTTT; CDR3 protein: CASSLDPPDSNSGNTIYF; J gene: TRBJ1-3; D gene: .; clone size: few; V gene: TRBV11-3
CDR3 DNA: TGCAGTGCTAGTCACCGGACAGGGGGGGACACTGAAGCTTTCTTT; CDR3 protein: CSASHRTGGDTEAFF; J gene: TRBJ1-1; D gene: TRBD1; clone size: once; V gene: TRBV20-1
CDR3 DNA: TGTGCCAGCAGCAAAGATGGGTCGGCGGGCACTGAAGCTTTCTTT; CDR3 protein: CASSKDGSAGTEAFF; J gene: TRBJ1-1; D gene: .; clone size: few; V gene: TRBV21-1
CDR3 DNA: TGCAGTGCTAGAGTTCCAGGGAATGGCTACACCTTC; CDR3 protein: CSARVPGNGYTF; J gene: TRBJ1-2; D gene: .; clone size: many; V gene: TRBV20-1
CDR3 DNA: TGTGCCAGCGGTGGAGGGGCGAACACTGAAGCTTTCTTT; CDR3 protein: CASGGGANTEAFF; J gene: TRBJ1-1; D gene: .; clone size: .; V gene: TRBV7-3
CDR3 DNA: TGTGCCAGCAGCCCAGGAAGTGGTGGGGCCAACGTCCTGACTTTC; CDR3 protein: CASSPGSGGANVLTF; J gene: TRBJ2-6; D gene: .; clone size: many; V gene: TRBV7-2
CDR3 DNA: TGTGCCAGCAGCGTAGCGGGGGCGTCGGATCAGCCCCAGCATTTT; CDR3 protein: CASSVAGASDQPQHF; J gene: TRBJ1-5; D gene: .; clone size: .; V gene: TRBV3-1
CDR3 DNA: TGTGCCAGTTCTGTCTCCGGAGATACGCAGTATTTT; CDR3 protein: CASSVSGDTQYF; J gene: TRBJ2-3; D gene: .; clone size: .; V gene: TRBV6-6
CDR3 DNA: TGTGCCACCAGCAGAGGGACAGGGAATCAGCCCCAGCATTTT; CDR3 protein: CATSRGTGNQPQHF; J gene: TRBJ1-5; D gene: TRBD1; clone size: few; V gene: TRBV15
CDR3 DNA: TGTGCCAGTCGGAAACAGGGCCGGGCAGAAACGCAGTATTTT; CDR3 protein: CASRKQGRAETQYF; J gene: TRBJ2-3; D gene: .; clone size: once; V gene: TRBV27
CDR3 DNA: TGTGCCAGCTCGTCTCCTGGCTACACCTTC; CDR3 protein: CASSSPGYTF; J gene: TRBJ1-2; D gene: .; clone size: .; V gene: TRBV6-6
CDR3 DNA: TGCGCCAGCAGCTCCAGACAGGGGTTGGTGGAGACCCAGTACTTC; CDR3 protein: CASSSRQGLVETQYF; J gene: TRBJ2-5; D gene: TRBD1; clone size: .; V gene: TRBV5-1
CDR3 DNA: TGTGCCACCAGCAGGTCTCGTGAACTAGCGGGCTCCTACGAGCAGTACTTC; CDR3 protein: CATSRSRELAGSYEQYF; J gene: TRBJ2-7; D gene: TRBD2; clone size: many; V gene: TRBV15
CDR3 DNA: TGTGCCAGCTCACCAAGGTGGGGGCCCACAGATACGCAGTATTTT; CDR3 protein: CASSPRWGPTDTQYF; J gene: TRBJ2-3; D gene: .; clone size: few; V gene: TRBV18
CDR3 DNA: TGCAGTGCTCGGCGCACTTACGACTCCTACGAGCAGTACTTC; CDR3 protein: CSARRTYDSYEQYF; J gene: TRBJ2-7; D gene: .; clone size: .; V gene: TRBV20-1
CDR3 DNA: TGCAGCGGACAACCTTTCGGGACTACCTACGAGCAGTACTTC; CDR3 protein: CSGQPFGTTYEQYF; J gene: TRBJ2-7; D gene: TRBD2; clone size: .; V gene: TRBV29-1
CDR3 DNA: TGTGCCACCAGTGATTTGGAGGGGCGGTACGAGCAGTACTTC; CDR3 protein: CATSDLEGRYEQYF; J gene: TRBJ2-7; D gene: .; clone size: .; V gene: TRBV24-1
CDR3 DNA: TGTGCCACCAGCAGGTTCCCGACATCGAACGAGCAGTACTTC; CDR3 protein: CATSRFPTSNEQYF; J gene: TRBJ2-7; D gene: .; clone size: .; V gene: TRBV15
CDR3 DNA: TGTGCCATCAGTGGCCCCAGGGCCGCCTACAATGAGCAGTTCTTC; CDR3 protein: CAISGPRAAYNEQFF; J gene: TRBJ2-1; D gene: .; clone size: many; V gene: TRBV10-3
CDR3 DNA: TGCGCCAGCAGCCCTAAAACTAGCGGGAAGAACACCGGGGAGCTGTTTTTT; CDR3 protein: CASSPKTSGKNTGELFF; J gene: TRBJ2-2; D gene: TRBD2; clone size: .; V gene: TRBV5-1
CDR3 DNA: TGTGCCAGCAGTTCGGGGTACTATGGCTACACCTTC; CDR3 protein: CASSSGYYGYTF; J gene: TRBJ1-2; D gene: .; clone size: few; V gene: TRBV6-5
CDR3 DNA: TGTGCCACCTCGGACAGGGCTGAAGCTTTCTTT; CDR3 protein: CATSDRAEAFF; J gene: TRBJ1-1; D gene: TRBD1; clone size: few; V gene: TRBV19
CDR3 DNA: TGTGCCAGCAGCCAAGCAGAGACCTCCTACAATGAGCAGTTCTTC; CDR3 protein: CASSQAETSYNEQFF; J gene: TRBJ2-1; D gene: .; clone size: .; V gene: TRBV4-2